This T cell receptor beta chain was captured by sequencing in a study of blood T cell repertoires in COVID-19. Study in general: Nucleic acid was either cDNA or gDNA, and it came from T cells, B-cell-depleted T cells, or PBMCs.

In its sample, this clone was seen once. Germline CDR1 and CDR2: SQVTM and ANQGSEA. CDR3 length: 15 residues. V was pared by 7 bases and J by 1 base, with 8 bases of the junction left unmatched. In the authors' workflow: How many nucleated cells were present was estimated from reference gene primer amplification. Some clones are missing from TCRdb's copy, which holds only in-frame ones; the method was immunoSEQ multiplex PCR. The V and J calls and clone size come from that table; D and trimming were worked out from the DNA. The repertoire holds 410,000 or so clones, with over 75% as singletons. Those enrolled in Seattle joined during active infection and were followed longitudinally afterward.

Sequencing was done on a sample of peripheral blood. The origin of this receptor is a woman aged 40 to 55 with COVID-19, enrolled during active disease. V and J are TRBV29-1 and TRBJ2-2, with 8 bases fitting TRBD1. CDR3 DNA sequence: TGCAGCGGGCGTCGAGGACAGGGGAACACCGGGGAGCTGTTTTTT. This gives the protein CSGRRGQGNTGELFF.